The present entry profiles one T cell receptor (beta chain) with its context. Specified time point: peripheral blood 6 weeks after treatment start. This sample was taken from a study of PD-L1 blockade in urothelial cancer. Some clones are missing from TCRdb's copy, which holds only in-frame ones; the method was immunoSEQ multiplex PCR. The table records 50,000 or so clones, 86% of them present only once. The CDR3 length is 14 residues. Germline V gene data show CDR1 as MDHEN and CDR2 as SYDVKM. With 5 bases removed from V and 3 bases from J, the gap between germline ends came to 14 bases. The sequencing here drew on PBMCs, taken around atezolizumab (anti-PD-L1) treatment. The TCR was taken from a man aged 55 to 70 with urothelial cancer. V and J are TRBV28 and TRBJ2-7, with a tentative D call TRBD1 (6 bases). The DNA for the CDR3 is TGTGCCAGCAGTCCGCAACAGGGTTACTACGAGCAGTACTTC. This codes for CASSPQQGYYEQYF.